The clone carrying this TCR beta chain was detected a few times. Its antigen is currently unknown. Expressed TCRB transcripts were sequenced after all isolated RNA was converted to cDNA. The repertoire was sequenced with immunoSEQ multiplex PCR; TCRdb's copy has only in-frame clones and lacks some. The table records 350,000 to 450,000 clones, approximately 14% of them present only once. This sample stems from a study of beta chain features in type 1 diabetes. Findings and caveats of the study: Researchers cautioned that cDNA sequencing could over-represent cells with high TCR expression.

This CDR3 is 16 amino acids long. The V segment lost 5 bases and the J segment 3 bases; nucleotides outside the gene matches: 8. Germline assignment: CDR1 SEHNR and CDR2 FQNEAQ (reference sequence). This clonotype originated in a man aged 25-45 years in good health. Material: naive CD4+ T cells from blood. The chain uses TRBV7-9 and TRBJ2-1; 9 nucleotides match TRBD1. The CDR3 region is CASSPGQGTNYNEQFF. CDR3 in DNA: TGTGCCAGCAGCCCAGGACAGGGGACCAACTACAATGAGCAGTTCTTC.